This T cell receptor (beta chain) originates from a study of T cell responses to AZD1222 COVID-19 vaccine. Findings of the study overall: AZD1222 recipients seropositive at baseline numbered only five to seven. Donor demographics were predominantly white British with a female majority; clonal diversity may be underestimated.

Measured with immunoSEQ multiplex PCR; TCRdb has only the in-frame clones, and not every one. Here the sample spans about 120,000 clones, roughly 90% being singletons. Germline CDR1 and CDR2: SGHAT and FQNNGV. V lost 5 bases and J lost 6; bases outside the gene matches: 5. This CDR3 is built from 15 residues. About this clone itself: Its specificity is not known.

The receptor was derived from an adult who received the MenACWY meningococcal vaccine as a control. The chain joins TRBV11-2 to TRBJ2-1; 12 nucleotides line up with TRBD2. The specimen comprised peripheral blood, sampled 28 days after the second dose of the MenACWY control vaccine. This chain's CDR3 is CASSLTSGRGNEQFF. The CDR3 DNA sequence: TGTGCCAGCAGCCTGACTAGCGGGAGAGGCAATGAGCAGTTCTTC.